This TCR beta chain is from a study of blood T cell repertoires in COVID-19. Study information: Both acute and convalescent COVID-19 samples were obtained from the United States, Italy and Spain.

The CDR3 length is 15 residues. The V gene lost 8 bases and the J gene lost 6 bases, with 22 bases spanning the gap. Germline CDR1 and CDR2: MNHEY and SMNVEV (reference sequence). TCRdb's copy holds only in-frame clones and misses some; the assay was immunoSEQ multiplex PCR. The data show about 190,000 clones, around four fifths seen once. The sequencing sample was made of peripheral blood. The receptor was isolated from a woman aged 80 or older with active or convalescent COVID-19. This rearrangement joins TRBV27 to TRBJ1-2; tentative D call: TRBD1 (6 bases). CDR3 residues: CASGPLGHYQNGYTF. DNA of the CDR3: TGTGCCAGCGGACCTCTGGGACACTACCAAAATGGCTACACCTTC.